The source of this TCR beta chain is a study of vaccination effects on CD4 cells after COVID-19. Study results and caveats: Few convalescent patients, and no early post-infection timepoints, were available to the study.

This CDR3 spans 16 amino acids. Germline V gives CDR1 ENHRY, CDR2 SYGVKD. The J segment lost 5 bases and the V segment lost 4 bases, leaving 11 bases of the junction unmatched. About this clone: What it binds is not known.

Following a roughly eleven-day culture, CD4+ T cells were purified. TCRdb's copy holds only in-frame clones and misses some; the assay was immunoSEQ multiplex PCR. The data hold tens of thousands of clones, with roughly 79% observed a single time. This chain links TRBV10-3 with TRBJ2-7; TRBD2 aligns across 10 bases. This TCR was sampled from a human donor who received a COVID-19 vaccine. This material consisted of CD4+ T cells from PBMCs cultured without peptide, taken before COVID-19 vaccination. The CDR3 loop reads CAISGVETSGSDEQYF. CDR3 sequence (DNA): TGTGCCATCAGTGGCGTAGAGACTAGCGGGTCTGACGAGCAGTACTTC.